The next 28 T cell receptor beta chains were all read from a single sample in a study of CD8 T cells in ankylosing spondylitis. Via MiXCR, TCRdb re-called the 5' RACE reads, giving one row per CDR3 protein. This table has 150,000 to 200,000 distinct CDR3 sequences, 18% appearing once. The source material was blood, either unsorted or a sorted T cell fraction (not recorded which). All receptors come from a male donor under 30 with ankylosing spondylitis or in good health (not recorded which).

This clonotype was recorded a few times. In nucleotides, the CDR3 is TGTGCCACCAGGGGGGGCAGGGACCAAGAGACCCAGTACTTC. Its protein is CATRGGRDQETQYF. The chain couples TRBV24-1 to TRBJ2-5; D may match TRBD1 or TRBD2 (6 bases each). V was pared by 7 bases and J by 0 bases, with 11 bases between. Germline CDR1 is KGHDR and CDR2 is SFDVKD. The CDR3 has 14 amino acids.

This clonotype was seen repeatedly, ten times or more. V usage is TRBV6-6 and J usage is TRBJ2-3; 7 bases are a match to TRBD2. Per the germline V gene, CDR1 is MNHNY and CDR2 is SVGAGI (reference sequence). Trimming cost V 2 bases and J 4 bases; bases outside gene matches: 9. There are 16 residues in the CDR3. The CDR3 DNA reads as TGTGCCAGCAGTTACCCCAGCGGGATCAACGCAGATACGCAGTATTTT. Protein sequence: CASSYPSGINADTQYF.

The chain uses TRBV4-2 and TRBJ2-1; 12 positions agree with TRBD2. V trimming: 0 bases; J trimming: 6 bases; junction bases outside the gene matches: 6. The CDR3 contains 17 residues. CDR1 is LGHNA and CDR2 is YNFKEQ in the germline V gene. The CDR3 sequence: CASSQERGLAGSNEQFF. The CDR3 DNA is TGTGCCAGCAGCCAAGAGCGAGGACTAGCGGGAAGCAATGAGCAGTTCTTC.

The rearrangement joins TRBV2 to TRBJ2-2; D uncertain. The germline V and J ends were trimmed by 3 bases and 3 bases, with 8 bases remaining between them. The CDR3 runs to 14 residues. Germline-derived CDR1 and CDR2 are SNHLY and FYNNEI. Written as DNA, the CDR3 is TGTGCCAGCAGTGAGGGCAGTCACACCGGGGAGCTGTTTTTT. It is translated as CASSEGSHTGELFF.

The rearrangement joins TRBV6-6 to TRBJ2-7; 8 bases agree with TRBD1. The trim removed 3 bases at V and 3 bases at J, leaving 10 bases unmatched. CDR3 size: 16 residues. Germline V CDR1 and CDR2: MNHNY, SVGAGI (reference sequence). The CDR3 sequence is CASSYGLSDRVYEQYF. The CDR3 region has the DNA TGTGCCAGCAGTTATGGCCTGTCGGACAGGGTCTACGAGCAGTACTTC.

This clonotype appeared many times. V is TRBV5-6 and J is TRBJ2-3, with unresolved D. Trimming shortened V by 0 bases and J by 4 bases, and 15 bases separated the two germline ends. This CDR3 contains 16 residues. Germline CDR1 SGHDT, CDR2 YYEEEE. CDR3 residues: CASSLVALASPDTQYF. The DNA for the CDR3 is TGTGCCAGCAGCTTGGTAGCTTTAGCTTCCCCAGATACGCAGTATTTT. Using reference TRBV5-6 and TRBJ2-3 for the parts outside the CDR3, the full variable domain is DAGVTQSPTHLIKTRGQQVTLRCSPKSGHDTVSWYQQALGQGPQFIFQYYEEEERQRGNFPDRFSGHQFPNYSSELNVNALLLGDSALYLCASSLVALASPDTQYFGPGTRLTVL.

This clonotype was recorded at least ten times. This chain joins TRBV5-1 and TRBJ2-7; 11 bases match TRBD2. There are 15 residues in the CDR3. Germline V CDR1 and CDR2: SGHRS, YFSETQ. Unmatched junction bases numbered 3, after V lost 0 bases and J lost 4 bases. The CDR3 bases are TGCGCCAGCAGCTTGGAGCCTAGCGGGAGGTACGAGCAGTACTTC. The encoded protein is CASSLEPSGRYEQYF.

This clonotype was counted many times. The chain links TRBV20-1 to TRBJ2-1, with TRBD2 matching over 9 bases. The germline V gene has CDR1 DFQATT and CDR2 SNEGSKA (reference sequence). With 6 bases clipped from V and 6 bases from J, the junction kept 12 bases outside the gene matches. This CDR3 has 15 residues. Here the CDR3 reads CSALAPAGGTNEQFF. The CDR3 DNA sequence: TGCAGTGCCCTCGCCCCAGCGGGAGGTACCAATGAGCAGTTCTTC.

This clonotype showed up just a few times. The J gene is TRBJ2-3, the V gene TRBV18, with 10 bases that match TRBD2. CDR1 is KGHSH and CDR2 is LQKENI in the germline V gene. V trimming: 0 bases; J trimming: 4 bases; junction bases outside the gene matches: 10. The CDR3 consists of 18 residues. The CDR3 loop is CASSPPGLAGDAADTQYF. The CDR3, as DNA: TGTGCCAGCTCACCACCGGGGCTAGCGGGAGACGCGGCAGATACGCAGTATTTT.

V gene TRBV12-3 or TRBV12-4 combines with J gene TRBJ1-2; D not certain. The CDR3 has 14 amino acids. Trimming stripped 1 base from V and 4 bases from J, with 10 bases between. CDR3 in DNA: TGTGCCAGCAGTTTAGTCGGCAGCTCCTATGGCTACACCTTC. Encoded protein: CASSLVGSSYGYTF.

This clonotype appeared many times. The V call is TRBV10-3, the J call TRBJ1-5; no clear D gene. V was pared by 2 bases and J by 7 bases, with 9 bases between. The CDR3 is 13 amino acids. CDR1 and CDR2 (germline): ENHRY, SYGVKD. CDR3 DNA: TGTGCCATCAGTGAGCCGCCAGACCAGCCCCAGCATTTT. Translated, it gives CAISEPPDQPQHF.

The V and J genes are TRBV19 and TRBJ2-3, with D unresolved. The CDR3 length is 13 residues. CDR1 and CDR2 from the germline V gene are LNHDA and SQIVND (reference sequence). The V end lost 3 bases, the J end lost 6 bases, and 10 bases lay between the germline ends. The CDR3 nucleotides read TGTGCCAGTAGTATTGTCGGCTTGGATACGCAGTATTTT. Translated: CASSIVGLDTQYF.

The chain combines TRBV27 with TRBJ1-1; D is ambiguous. CDR3 length: 14 residues. V was trimmed by 7 bases and J by 1 base, leaving 13 bases between them. CDR1 is MNHEY, CDR2 SMNVEV, per germline (reference sequence). CDR3 in amino acids: CASNPRPENTEAFF. CDR3 in DNA: TGTGCCAGCAACCCACGCCCGGAGAACACTGAAGCTTTCTTT.

The sample holds many counts of this clonotype. A read error may produce the germline difference seen at one junction end. This chain links TRBV29-1 with TRBJ2-7, with 8 bases aligning to TRBD2. The germline V gene encodes CDR1 SQVTM and CDR2 ANQGSEA. The CDR3 has 11 amino acids. CDR3 residues: CSVEDRGGPDF. In nucleotides, the CDR3 is TGCAGCGTTGAAGATCGGGGGGGTCCTGACTTC.

The chain is built from TRBV30 and TRBJ1-4; D is undetermined. CDR3 length: 12 amino acids. The germline V gene has CDR1 GTSNPN and CDR2 SVGIG (reference sequence). V was cut by 1 base and J by 8 bases, with 8 bases left in between. CDR3 nucleotides: TGTGCCTGGAGTGAGTTAAGCGAAAAACTGTTTTTT. It codes for CAWSELSEKLFF.

The rearrangement links TRBV20-1 to TRBJ2-1, with D possibly TRBD1 on 6 matching bases. The CDR3 consists of 14 residues. Germline CDR1 DFQATT, CDR2 SNEGSKA (reference sequence). With 1 base removed from V and 4 bases from J, the gap between germline ends came to 11 bases. The CDR3 here is CSARAGGGYNEQFF. The DNA for the CDR3 is TGCAGTGCTAGAGCTGGGGGCGGTTACAATGAGCAGTTCTTC.

This clonotype showed up many times. The J gene is TRBJ2-5, the V gene TRBV7-6; D is possibly TRBD1 or TRBD2 (5 bases each). Germline CDR1 SGHVS, CDR2 FNYEAQ. The ends were cut back, 5 bases at V and 5 bases at J, with 21 bases in the middle. The CDR3 spans 16 residues. As DNA, the CDR3 is TGTGCCAGCAGCCAAAGAGACCCAAGAGGGGAGGAGACCCAGTACTTC. Protein product: CASSQRDPRGEETQYF.

This clonotype came up many times. The chain couples TRBV6-2 or TRBV6-3 to TRBJ2-1; D unresolved. The CDR3 length is 15 residues. V was pared by 2 bases and J by 4 bases, with 12 bases between. Looked up from germline, CDR1 is MNHEY and CDR2 is SVGEGT. This CDR3 is CASSYEGLTYNEQFF. The CDR3 DNA sequence: TGTGCCAGCAGTTACGAAGGCCTAACTTACAATGAGCAGTTCTTC.

This clonotype came up many times. This chain uses TRBV5-7 with TRBJ2-7; 8 nucleotides agree with TRBD1. TRBV5-7 is an open reading frame whose function is uncertain. V lost 1 base and J lost 7; bases outside the gene matches: 7. This CDR3 region has 14 residues. CDR3 loop: CASSLSGQEREQYF. CDR3 DNA: TGTGCCAGCAGCTTGTCGGGACAGGAAAGGGAGCAGTACTTC.

In nucleotides, the CDR3 is TGTGCCAGCGTAAAGCTAGGACAACTTAGGGCATCTGAAGCTTTCTTT. Its protein is CASVKLGQLRASEAFF. This sequence joins TRBV19 and TRBJ1-1; possibly TRBD1 for D (5 bases). CDR3 length: 16 amino acids. V lost 9 bases, J lost 6 bases, and 26 bases lay in between. CDR1 is LNHDA, CDR2 SQIVND, per germline (reference sequence).

This clonotype occurred many times. This chain uses TRBV20-1 with TRBJ2-5; TRBD1 matches 11 bases. This CDR3 has 14 amino acids. The V gene's germline CDR1 is DFQATT and CDR2 SNEGSKA (reference sequence). Trimming removed 1 base from V and 3 bases from J; junction bases left unmatched: 1. CDR3 region: CSARGDRGEETQYF. The CDR3 DNA is TGCAGTGCTAGAGGGGACAGGGGGGAAGAGACCCAGTACTTC.

This clonotype was recorded at least ten times. The J gene is TRBJ2-5, the V gene TRBV20-1; D assignment may be TRBD1 or TRBD2 (6 bases each). Germline CDR1 DFQATT, CDR2 SNEGSKA (reference sequence). The V and J ends lost 4 bases and 1 base respectively, with 13 bases between them. This CDR3 region has 14 residues. CDR3 nucleotide sequence: TGCAGTGCTATTAGGGGGGCCCCCCAAGAGACCCAGTACTTC. Encoded protein: CSAIRGAPQETQYF.

The rearrangement links TRBV5-5 to TRBJ2-5, with D unresolved. Germline V gene data show CDR1 as SGHKS and CDR2 as YYEKEE (reference sequence). The length of the CDR3 is 14 residues. The V and J ends lost 4 bases and 4 bases respectively, with 14 bases between them. The CDR3 DNA reads TGTGCCAGCAGCCCCCAAGGCGTAGGAGAGACCCAGTACTTC. Its translation is CASSPQGVGETQYF.

There are a few counts of this clonotype. The rearrangement uses TRBV29-1 and TRBJ2-1; 7 nucleotides line up with TRBD1. The CDR3 length is 12 residues. The junction had 8 bases not matched to a gene; V was cut back by 8 bases and J by 7 bases. Germline CDR1 is SQVTM and CDR2 is ANQGSEA. CDR3: CSLRGRLNEQFF. The CDR3 region has the DNA TGCAGCTTAAGGGGGCGTTTGAATGAGCAGTTCTTC.

This clonotype has a count of ten or more. The chain couples TRBV18 to TRBJ2-3; D is unclear. Trimming stripped 3 bases from V and 12 bases from J, with 13 bases between. The CDR3 covers 12 residues. Germline CDR1 and CDR2: KGHSH and LQKENI. This CDR3 is CASSPSERRQYF. The CDR3 nucleotides are TGTGCCAGCTCACCTTCTGAGCGAAGACAGTATTTT. Variable domain in full (rest from reference TRBV18 and TRBJ2-3): NAGVMQNPRHLVRRRGQEARLRCSPMKGHSHVYWYRQLPEEGLKFMVYLQKENIIDESGMPKERFSAEFPKEGPSILRIQQVVRGDSAAYFCASSPSERRQYFGPGTRLTVL.

Many counts were recorded for this clonotype. The chain recombines TRBV7-9 with TRBJ2-1; either TRBD1 or TRBD2 may fit D (6 bases each). V lost 5 bases to trimming and J lost 10 bases, with 12 bases between them. The CDR3 spans 12 residues. Per germline, CDR1 SEHNR and CDR2 FQNEAQ (reference sequence). CDR3 amino acids: CASSLQGGEQFF. The CDR3 DNA reads as TGTGCCAGCAGCCTACAGGGAGGAGAGCAGTTCTTC.

This clonotype came up many times. This sequence joins TRBV27 and TRBJ2-4; the D gene is possibly TRBD2 (6 bases). This CDR3 comprises 14 residues. From germline, CDR1 is MNHEY and CDR2 SMNVEV (reference sequence). Trimming removed 6 bases at V and 4 bases at J, with 13 bases between. CDR3 sequence reads: CASRAVADKNIQYF. The CDR3 DNA follows: TGTGCCAGCAGGGCGGTAGCGGATAAAAACATTCAGTACTTC.

This clonotype was counted at least ten times. The rearrangement links TRBV27 to TRBJ2-2; a possible D gene is TRBD1 (5 bases). The V and J ends lost 5 bases and 11 bases respectively, with 18 bases between them. Germline V CDR1 and CDR2: MNHEY, SMNVEV (reference sequence). The CDR3 has 14 amino acids. The CDR3, as DNA: TGTGCCAGCAGTCCGACAGTTCGGATTGGTGAGCTGTTTTTT. Translation: CASSPTVRIGELFF.